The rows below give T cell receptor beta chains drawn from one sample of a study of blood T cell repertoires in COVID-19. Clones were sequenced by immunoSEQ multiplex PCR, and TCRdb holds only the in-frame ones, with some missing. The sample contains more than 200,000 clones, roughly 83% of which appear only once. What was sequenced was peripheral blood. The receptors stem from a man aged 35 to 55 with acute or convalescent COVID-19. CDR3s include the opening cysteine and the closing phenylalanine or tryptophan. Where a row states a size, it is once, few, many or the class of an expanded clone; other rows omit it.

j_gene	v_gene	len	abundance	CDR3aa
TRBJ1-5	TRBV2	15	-	CASSERPYSNQPQHF
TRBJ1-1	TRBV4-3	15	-	CASSQETEGATEAFF
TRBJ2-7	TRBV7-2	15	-	CASSLEQASTYEQYF
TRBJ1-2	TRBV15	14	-	CATEGTGPHYGYTF
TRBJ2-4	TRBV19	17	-	CASSISMGGRPQNIQYF
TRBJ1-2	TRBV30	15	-	CAWSQRTQERNGYTF
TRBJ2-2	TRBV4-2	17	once	CASSHAGLAERDGELFF
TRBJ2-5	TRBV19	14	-	CATRLTGGQETQYF
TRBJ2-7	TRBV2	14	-	CASSEAGTAYEQYF
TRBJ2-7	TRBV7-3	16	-	CASSLTPGQAPYEQYF
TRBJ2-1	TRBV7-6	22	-	CASSLWSPSGRSPTIPYNEQFF
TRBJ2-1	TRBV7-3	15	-	CASSFGPGRLNEQFF
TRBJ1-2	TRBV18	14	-	CASSPGTVYGGYTF
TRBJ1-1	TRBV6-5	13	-	CASSFDRGAEAFF
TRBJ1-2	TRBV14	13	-	CASSVTGTHGYTF
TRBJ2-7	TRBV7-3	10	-	CASSFDRTPF
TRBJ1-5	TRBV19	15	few	CASRRGGVGNQPQHF
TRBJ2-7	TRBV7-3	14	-	CASSFAGGRYEQYF
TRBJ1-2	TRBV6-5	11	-	CASSVGGGYTF
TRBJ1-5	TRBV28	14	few	CASSPRVRGQPQHF
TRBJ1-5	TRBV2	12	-	CASQGGNQPQHF
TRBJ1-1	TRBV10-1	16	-	CASSESLHRGNTEAFF
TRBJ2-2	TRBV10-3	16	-	CAISETGLAVTGELFF
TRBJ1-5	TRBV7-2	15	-	CASSTRTGWVQPQHF
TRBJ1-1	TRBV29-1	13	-	CSAPGTANTEAFF
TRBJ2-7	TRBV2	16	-	CASRERQGRSSYEQYF
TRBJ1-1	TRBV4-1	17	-	CASSQDLRGGTNTEAFF
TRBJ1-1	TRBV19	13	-	CASSISRDTEAFF